What follows are 26 T cell receptor beta chains derived from one specimen sequenced in a study of beta chain features in type 1 diabetes. For these receptors, no antigen is known. The isolated RNA, all of it, was reverse transcribed, so expressed TCRB transcripts were what got sequenced. The table came from immunoSEQ multiplex PCR; TCRdb's copy has only in-frame clones and leaves some out. The sample includes some 640,000 clones, roughly 13% of them seen just once. Study conclusions and caveats: Among all four CD4+ subsets, Type 1 diabetes patients had TCRB CDR3s that were moderately but significantly shorter.

What was sequenced was naive CD4+ T cells from blood. The receptors here all came from a man between 18 and 35 years old with type 1 diabetes.

There are a few counts of this clone. The rearrangement links TRBV5-4 to TRBJ2-7; D gene unclear. This CDR3 is 14 amino acids long. V lost 3 bases to trimming and J lost 0 bases, with 10 bases between them. In germline, CDR1 is SGHNT, CDR2 YYREEE (reference sequence). CDR3 residues: CASSSRLSSYEQYF. CDR3 sequence (DNA): TGTGCCAGCAGCTCCAGGCTGAGCTCCTACGAGCAGTACTTC. The full variable domain, rest sourced from reference TRBV5-4 and TRBJ2-7, is ETGVTQSPTHLIKTRGQQVTLRCSSQSGHNTVSWYQQALGQGPQFIFQYYREEENGRGNFPPRFSGLQFPNYSSELNVNALELDDSALYLCASSSRLSSYEQYFGPGTRLTVT.

The CDR3 region is CASSQRTSGSTDTQYF. CDR3 coding DNA: TGTGCCAGCAGTCAACGGACTAGCGGAAGTACAGATACGCAGTATTTT. The V and J genes are TRBV4-2 and TRBJ2-3; 10 nucleotides line up with TRBD2. The CDR3 loop spans 16 amino acids. V was pared by 6 bases and J by 3 bases, with 9 bases of the junction left unmatched. Germline V gene sequence: CDR1 LGHNA, CDR2 YNFKEQ.

This sequence joins TRBV4-2 and TRBJ2-2; TRBD2 matches at 10 bases. This CDR3 spans 18 amino acids. The ends lost 0 bases at V and 9 bases at J; junction bases unmatched: 13. Germline CDR1 and CDR2: LGHNA and YNFKEQ. The CDR3 protein is CASSQEALAGVNARELFF. The CDR3 nucleotides are TGTGCCAGCAGCCAAGAAGCGCTAGCGGGGGTAAATGCCCGGGAGCTGTTTTTT.

The chain employs TRBV6-6 and TRBJ2-2; D is undetermined. This CDR3 comprises 14 residues. V dropped 2 bases and J dropped 6 bases, with 10 bases sitting between them. Germline V gives CDR1 MNHNY, CDR2 SVGAGI (reference sequence). In nucleotides, the CDR3 is TGTGCCAGCAGTTACCAGTCGGCCGCCGGGGAGCTGTTTTTT. Translation: CASSYQSAAGELFF.

This clone was detected ten times or more. J is TRBJ1-4 and V is TRBV7-2, with D tentatively TRBD1 (6 bases). CDR3 length: 11 amino acids. Germline V gives CDR1 SGHTA, CDR2 FQGNSA. V dropped 5 bases and J dropped 15 bases, with 13 bases sitting between them. The CDR3 nucleotides read TGTGCCAGCAGCGTCCGGGACAAGATGTTTTTT. Its translation: CASSVRDKMFF.

The genes are TRBV30 and TRBJ1-2; 9 nucleotides match TRBD1. This CDR3 is built from 15 residues. Germline V gene sequence: CDR1 GTSNPN, CDR2 SVGIG (reference sequence). The V and J ends lost 6 bases and 1 base, in that order; junction bases with no gene match: 9. The CDR3 DNA reads as TGTGCCTGCCTTTTGAGGACAGGGGATAACTATGGCTACACCTTC. Encoded protein: CACLLRTGDNYGYTF.

The chain combines TRBV28 with TRBJ2-5; D is unresolved. V dropped 6 bases and J dropped 5 bases, with 13 bases sitting between them. From germline, CDR1 is MDHEN and CDR2 SYDVKM. CDR3 length: 13 residues. In DNA form, the CDR3 reads TGTGCCAGCAGCTCTAGGGCTCCGGAGACCCAGTACTTC. This gives the protein CASSSRAPETQYF. The complete variable domain, with remaining parts taken from reference TRBV28 and TRBJ2-5, reads DVKVTQSSRYLVKRTGEKVFLECVQDMDHENMFWYRQDPGLGLRLIYFSYDVKMKEKGDIPEGYSVSREKKERFSLILESASTNQTSMYLCASSSRAPETQYFGPGTRLLVL.

The V and J genes are TRBV9 and TRBJ1-2, with a possible D match to TRBD1 (6 bases). The germline V and J ends were trimmed by 3 bases and 2 bases, with 14 bases remaining between them. There are 15 residues in the CDR3. The germline V gene has CDR1 SGDLS and CDR2 YYNGEE. CDR3 in amino acids: CASSAEQGRNYGYTF. In DNA form, the CDR3 reads TGTGCCAGCAGCGCCGAGCAGGGGCGGAACTATGGCTACACCTTC.

The V gene is TRBV5-6, the J gene TRBJ1-2; TRBD1 agrees at 7 bases. The CDR3 has 14 residues. The V and J ends lost 0 bases and 4 bases, in that order; junction bases with no gene match: 3. Germline CDR1 is SGHDT and CDR2 is YYEEEE. The DNA of the CDR3 is TGTGCCAGCAGCTTGGCCGGGACAGCCTATGGCTACACCTTC. As protein: CASSLAGTAYGYTF.

The chain uses TRBV27 and TRBJ2-1; 9 bases are a match to TRBD1. The V gene end was trimmed by 7 bases and the J gene end by 10 bases; junction bases not matched to a gene: 11. Germline assignment: CDR1 MNHEY and CDR2 SMNVEV (reference sequence). This CDR3 has 14 residues. The CDR3 is CASITPGTGREQFF. In DNA form, the CDR3 reads TGTGCCAGCATAACCCCCGGGACAGGGCGCGAGCAGTTCTTC.

This clone came up a few times. This chain links TRBV7-2 with TRBJ1-1; 7 bases are a match to TRBD1. After removal of 5 bases from V and 3 bases from J, the junction contained 6 bases not matched to a gene. The CDR3 spans 14 residues. The germline V gene has CDR1 SGHTA and CDR2 FQGNSA. In DNA form, the CDR3 reads TGTGCCAGCAGCCTCTACACAGGGGACACTGAAGCTTTCTTT. This gives the protein CASSLYTGDTEAFF.

The rearrangement joins TRBV6-5 to TRBJ1-2, with no clear D. The V end lost 2 bases, the J end lost 4 bases, and 11 bases lay between the germline ends. CDR1 and CDR2 (germline): MNHEY, SVGAGI. The CDR3 consists of 14 residues. The CDR3 here is CASSYEAEAYGYTF. Written as DNA, the CDR3 is TGTGCCAGCAGTTACGAGGCAGAGGCCTATGGCTACACCTTC.

V is TRBV5-8 and J is TRBJ1-6; the D gene is possibly TRBD1 (6 bases). The CDR3 covers 14 residues. V lost 1 base, J lost 8 bases, and 10 bases lay in between. CDR1 SGHTS and CDR2 YDEGEE come from the germline V gene. CDR3 coding DNA: TGTGCCAGCAGCTTGAGGGGGAACCATTCACCCCTCCACTTT. Protein sequence: CASSLRGNHSPLHF.

The chain couples TRBV9 to TRBJ2-1; D gene uncertain. From germline, CDR1 is SGDLS and CDR2 YYNGEE. CDR3 length: 13 residues. V was pared by 0 bases and J by 8 bases, with 9 bases between. In nucleotides, the CDR3 is TGTGCCAGCAGCGTAGGCCAGGCCGATGAGCAGTTCTTC. It yields the protein CASSVGQADEQFF.

The rearrangement joins TRBV5-4 to TRBJ2-1, with D tentatively TRBD2 (6 bases). Germline CDR1 reads SGHNT; CDR2 reads YYREEE (reference sequence). The CDR3 spans 17 residues. V lost 0 bases and J 0 bases, leaving 13 bases between the germline ends. DNA of the CDR3: TGTGCCAGCAGCTTGGGGCTAGCGCGGAGCTCCTACAATGAGCAGTTCTTC. Its translation is CASSLGLARSSYNEQFF.

This clone was observed a handful of times. The chain combines TRBV5-4 with TRBJ2-7, with TRBD1 identical over 8 bases. The germline CDR1 and CDR2 sequences are SGHNT and YYREEE (reference sequence). The CDR3 covers 14 residues. With 2 bases clipped from V and 5 bases from J, the junction kept 6 bases outside the gene matches. The chain's CDR3 is CASSFEDRVNEQYF. Here the CDR3 DNA reads TGTGCCAGCAGCTTTGAGGACAGGGTCAACGAGCAGTACTTC.

This clone was counted only a few times. The V and J genes are TRBV5-1 and TRBJ2-1; possible D gene TRBD2, 6 bases. The germline gives CDR1 SGHRS, CDR2 YFSETQ. CDR3 length equals 17 residues. V shed 4 bases and J shed 6 bases, with 23 bases lying between them. The CDR3 sequence is CASSPRGVGTVFNEQFF. The DNA for the CDR3 is TGCGCCAGCAGCCCGAGAGGGGTAGGGACTGTCTTCAATGAGCAGTTCTTC.

V and J are TRBV7-2 and TRBJ1-1; possible D gene TRBD1, 5 bases. Trimming took 4 bases from V and 3 from J, leaving 12 bases between them. This CDR3 spans 14 amino acids. The germline V gene has CDR1 SGHTA and CDR2 FQGNSA. This CDR3 reads CASSSQGQHTEAFF. Written as DNA, the CDR3 is TGTGCCAGCAGCTCTCAGGGTCAACACACTGAAGCTTTCTTT.

The table lists this clone with a few counts. V gene TRBV5-4 combines with J gene TRBJ1-1, with D tentatively TRBD1 (5 bases). Germline loops: CDR1 SGHNT, CDR2 YYREEE (reference sequence). Trimming left V 2 bases short and J 0 bases short, with 8 bases between. There are 14 residues in the CDR3. CDR3 DNA sequence: TGTGCCAGCAGCTTTGGGGCCATGAACACTGAAGCTTTCTTT. Translation gives CASSFGAMNTEAFF.

For this clone: This sample includes further DNA sequences coding for the same CDR3. The gene calls are TRBV28 and TRBJ1-2; D ambiguous. V was shortened by 2 bases and J by 0 bases, with 4 bases between the two germline ends. This CDR3 is built from 13 residues. Germline CDR1 and CDR2: MDHEN and SYDVKM. The CDR3 sequence: CASSLGSNYGYTF. The CDR3 DNA reads as TGTGCCAGCAGTTTAGGGTCTAACTATGGCTACACCTTC.

J is TRBJ1-4 and V is TRBV29-1, with 9 bases fitting TRBD1. J was trimmed by 10 bases and V by 3 bases; bases with no gene match: 3. There are 12 residues in the CDR3. CDR1 and CDR2 from the germline V gene are SQVTM and ANQGSEA. In nucleotides, the CDR3 is TGCAGCGTTGAGCGACAGGGGGGAAAACTGTTTTTT. Translated, it gives CSVERQGGKLFF. Combining the CDR3 with reference TRBV29-1 and TRBJ1-4 gives the whole variable domain SAVISQKPSRDICQRGTSLTIQCQVDSQVTMMFWYRQQPGQSLTLIATANQGSEATYESGFVIDKFPISRPNLTFSTLTVSNMSPEDSSIYLCSVERQGGKLFFGSGTQLSVL.

This chain joins TRBV5-4 and TRBJ1-6; D ambiguous. With 3 bases removed from V and 9 bases from J, the gap between germline ends came to 7 bases. In germline, CDR1 is SGHNT, CDR2 YYREEE (reference sequence). CDR3 length equals 12 residues. The CDR3 coding sequence is TGTGCCAGCAGCTCCCCTAGTTCACCCCTCCACTTT. As protein: CASSSPSSPLHF.

The gene calls are TRBV7-2 and TRBJ2-3; D ambiguous. The germline gives CDR1 SGHTA, CDR2 FQGNSA. The CDR3 covers 14 residues. V lost 5 bases, J lost 4 bases, and 13 bases lay in between. CDR3 coding DNA: TGTGCCAGCAGCCTTAACTCTGGGGCAGATACGCAGTATTTT. Translating gives CASSLNSGADTQYF.

The CDR3 spells CASSEVREPNTEAFF. CDR3 bases: TGTGCCAGCAGTGAAGTCAGGGAGCCGAACACTGAAGCTTTCTTT. V gene TRBV2 combines with J gene TRBJ1-1; maybe TRBD1 (5 bases). This CDR3 comprises 15 residues. The germline gives CDR1 SNHLY, CDR2 FYNNEI. V dropped 1 base and J dropped 1 base, with 10 bases sitting between them.

This clone was detected only a few times. This rearrangement joins TRBV9 to TRBJ1-2; 7 bases map to TRBD1. Germline-derived CDR1 and CDR2 are SGDLS and YYNGEE. The CDR3 is made up of 17 amino acids. V trimming: 3 bases; J trimming: 4 bases; junction bases outside the gene matches: 15. In DNA, the CDR3 is TGTGCCAGCAGCGCCCGACTGACAGGGAAAAGCTCCTATGGCTACACCTTC. Protein: CASSARLTGKSSYGYTF.

This clone has only a few counts. This chain links TRBV13 with TRBJ2-4; D gene unclear. Germline V gene data show CDR1 as PRHDT and CDR2 as FYEKMQ (reference sequence). The CDR3 spans 14 residues. Trimming shortened V by 1 base and J by 9 bases, and 13 bases separated the two germline ends. The CDR3 sequence is CASSLVSSSGIQYF. As DNA, the CDR3 is TGTGCCAGCAGCTTAGTTTCTAGTTCTGGCATTCAGTACTTC.